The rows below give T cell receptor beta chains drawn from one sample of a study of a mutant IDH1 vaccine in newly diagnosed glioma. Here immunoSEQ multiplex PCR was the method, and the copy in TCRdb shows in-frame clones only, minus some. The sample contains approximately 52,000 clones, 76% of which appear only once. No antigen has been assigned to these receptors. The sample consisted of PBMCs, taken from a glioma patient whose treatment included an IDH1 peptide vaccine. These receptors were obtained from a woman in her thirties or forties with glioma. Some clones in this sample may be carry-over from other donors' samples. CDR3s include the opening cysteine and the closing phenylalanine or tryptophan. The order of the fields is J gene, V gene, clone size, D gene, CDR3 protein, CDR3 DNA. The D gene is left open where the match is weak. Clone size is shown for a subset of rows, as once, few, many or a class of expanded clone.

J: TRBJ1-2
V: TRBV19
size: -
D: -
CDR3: CASNRRGNYGYTF
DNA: TGTGCCAGTAATCGCAGGGGCAACTATGGCTACACCTTC

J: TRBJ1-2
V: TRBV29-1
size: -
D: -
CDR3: CSVARRGGYTF
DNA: TGCAGCGTGGCCCGCCGCGGTGGCTACACCTTC

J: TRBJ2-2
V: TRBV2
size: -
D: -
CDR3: CASSGRGGRGTGELFF
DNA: TGTGCCAGCAGTGGAAGGGGGGGTCGGGGCACCGGGGAGCTGTTTTTT

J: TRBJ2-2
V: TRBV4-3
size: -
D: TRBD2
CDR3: CASSGAGGRGGELFF
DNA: TGCGCCAGCAGCGGAGCGGGGGGGCGGGGCGGGGAGCTGTTTTTT

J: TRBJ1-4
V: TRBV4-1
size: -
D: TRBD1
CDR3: CASSQFNDRELEKLFF
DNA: TGCGCCAGCAGCCAATTCAACGACAGGGAATTGGAAAAACTGTTTTTT

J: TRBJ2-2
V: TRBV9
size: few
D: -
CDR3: CASSSGYTGELFF
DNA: TGTGCCAGCAGCAGCGGGTACACCGGGGAGCTGTTTTTT

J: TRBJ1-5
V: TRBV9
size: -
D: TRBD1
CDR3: CASSETGVSNQPQHF
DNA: TGTGCCAGCAGCGAAACAGGGGTTAGCAATCAGCCCCAGCATTTT

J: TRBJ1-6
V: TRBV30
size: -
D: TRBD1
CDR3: CAWSAPGQGGSYNSPLHF
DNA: TGTGCCTGGAGTGCCCCGGGACAGGGGGGCTCCTATAATTCACCCCTCCACTTT

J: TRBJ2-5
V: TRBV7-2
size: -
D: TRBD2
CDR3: CASSQQTSGGEPQYF
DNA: TGTGCCAGCAGCCAACAGACTAGCGGGGGGGAGCCCCAGTACTTC

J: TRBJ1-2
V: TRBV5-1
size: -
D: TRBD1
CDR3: CASSLGTANYGYTF
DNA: TGCGCCAGCAGCTTAGGGACAGCTAACTATGGCTACACCTTC

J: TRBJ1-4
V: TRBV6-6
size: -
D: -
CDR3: CASSYTNEKLFF
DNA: TGTGCCAGCAGTTACACTAATGAAAAACTGTTTTTT

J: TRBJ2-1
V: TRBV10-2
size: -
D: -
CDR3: CASSDWVGGGYNEQFF
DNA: TGCGCCAGCAGTGATTGGGTCGGGGGTGGGTACAATGAGCAGTTCTTC

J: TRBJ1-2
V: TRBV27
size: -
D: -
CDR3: CASSSRARGGFYGYTF
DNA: TGTGCCAGCAGTTCCCGGGCTAGGGGGGGGTTCTATGGCTACACCTTC

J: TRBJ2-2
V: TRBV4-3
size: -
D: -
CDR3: CARRQVQGGHGELFF
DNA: TGCGCCAGACGGCAGGTACAGGGTGGGCACGGGGAGCTGTTTTTT

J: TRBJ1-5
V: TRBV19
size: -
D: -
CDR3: CASRPDQGSGNQPQHF
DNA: TGTGCCAGTAGACCTGACCAGGGGTCCGGGAATCAGCCCCAGCATTTT

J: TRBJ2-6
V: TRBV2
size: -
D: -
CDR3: CASSRITGAGANVLTF
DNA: TGTGCCAGCAGTCGGATAACGGGGGCTGGGGCCAACGTCCTGACTTTC

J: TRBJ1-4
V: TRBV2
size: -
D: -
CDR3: CASNPPEWGGDEKLFF
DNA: TGTGCCAGCAATCCACCCGAGTGGGGGGGTGATGAAAAACTGTTTTTT

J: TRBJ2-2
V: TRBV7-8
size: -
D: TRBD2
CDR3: CASFTSGAGELFF
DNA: TGTGCCAGCTTTACTAGCGGGGCCGGGGAGCTGTTTTTT

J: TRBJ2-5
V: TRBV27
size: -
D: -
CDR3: CASSLSPRGSAETQYF
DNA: TGTGCCAGCAGTTTATCCCCCAGGGGCAGCGCCGAGACCCAGTACTTC

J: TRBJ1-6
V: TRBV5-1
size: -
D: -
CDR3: CASSSTGTGSPLHF
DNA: TGCGCCAGCAGCTCCACAGGGACTGGTTCACCCCTCCACTTT

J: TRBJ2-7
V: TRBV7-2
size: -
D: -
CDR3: CASSLGPDYEQYF
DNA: TGTGCCAGCAGCTTAGGCCCAGACTACGAGCAGTACTTC

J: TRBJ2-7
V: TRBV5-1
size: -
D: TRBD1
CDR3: CASSLDGQAYEQYF
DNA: TGCGCCAGCAGCCTGGATGGACAGGCCTACGAGCAGTACTTC

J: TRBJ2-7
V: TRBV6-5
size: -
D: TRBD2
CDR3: CASTLRGGRTYEQYF
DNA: TGTGCCAGCACCCTTAGGGGAGGGCGCACCTACGAGCAGTACTTC

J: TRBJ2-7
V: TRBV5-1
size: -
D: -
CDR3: CASSLESRAYEQYF
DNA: TGCGCCAGCAGCTTGGAGTCCAGAGCCTACGAGCAGTACTTC

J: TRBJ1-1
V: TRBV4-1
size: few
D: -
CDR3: CASSGGGPGMNTEAFF
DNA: TGCGCCAGCAGTGGCGGGGGGCCGGGTATGAACACTGAAGCTTTCTTT

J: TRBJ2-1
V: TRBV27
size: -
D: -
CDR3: CASSYSPEGNEQFF
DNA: TGTGCCAGCAGTTATTCCCCGGAGGGCAATGAGCAGTTCTTC

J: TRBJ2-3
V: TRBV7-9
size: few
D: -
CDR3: CASSLYYTQYF
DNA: TGTGCCAGCAGCTTATACTATACGCAGTATTTT

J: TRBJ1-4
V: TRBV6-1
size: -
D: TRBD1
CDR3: CASSEATGGNEKLFF
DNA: TGTGCCAGCAGTGAAGCGACAGGGGGCAATGAAAAACTGTTTTTT

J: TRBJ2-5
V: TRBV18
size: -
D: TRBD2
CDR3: CASSPSGRGTQETQYF
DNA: TGTGCCAGCTCACCATCGGGGCGGGGGACTCAAGAGACCCAGTACTTC

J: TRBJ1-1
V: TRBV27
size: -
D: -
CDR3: CASSLGGQRGKTEAFF
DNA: TGTGCCAGCAGTTTAGGGGGACAACGGGGTAAGACTGAAGCTTTCTTT

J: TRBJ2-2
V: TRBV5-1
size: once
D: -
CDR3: CASSSGADTGELFF
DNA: TGCGCCAGCAGCTCGGGGGCCGACACCGGGGAGCTGTTTTTT

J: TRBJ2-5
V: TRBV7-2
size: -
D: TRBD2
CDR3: CASSFTTSGGRETQYF
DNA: TGTGCCAGCAGCTTCACCACTAGCGGGGGGAGGGAGACCCAGTACTTC

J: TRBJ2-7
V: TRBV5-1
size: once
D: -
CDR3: CASSPRPDGGEQYF
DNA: TGCGCCAGCAGCCCCCGGCCAGACGGAGGCGAGCAGTACTTC

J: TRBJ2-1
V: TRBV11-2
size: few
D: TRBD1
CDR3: CASRTGQGVMSEQFF
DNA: TGTGCCAGCAGAACGGGACAGGGGGTCATGAGTGAGCAGTTCTTC

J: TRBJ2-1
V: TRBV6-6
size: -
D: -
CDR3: CASSTSDNEQFF
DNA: TGTGCCAGCAGTACCTCCGACAATGAGCAGTTCTTC

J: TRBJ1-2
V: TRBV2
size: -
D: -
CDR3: CASSDSAGYGYTF
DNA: TGTGCCAGCAGTGACTCGGCAGGGTATGGCTACACCTTC

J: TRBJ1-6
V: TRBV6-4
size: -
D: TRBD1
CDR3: CASSTEGQPNSPLHF
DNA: TGTGCCAGCAGCACGGAGGGACAGCCCAATTCACCCCTCCACTTT

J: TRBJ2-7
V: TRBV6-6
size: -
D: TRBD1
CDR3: CAARQGESSYEQYF
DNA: TGTGCCGCCCGACAGGGGGAGAGCTCCTACGAGCAGTACTTC

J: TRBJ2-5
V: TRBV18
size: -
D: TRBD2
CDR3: CASSPLSGGAGETQYF
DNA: TGTGCCAGCTCACCCCTTAGCGGGGGGGCTGGGGAGACCCAGTACTTC